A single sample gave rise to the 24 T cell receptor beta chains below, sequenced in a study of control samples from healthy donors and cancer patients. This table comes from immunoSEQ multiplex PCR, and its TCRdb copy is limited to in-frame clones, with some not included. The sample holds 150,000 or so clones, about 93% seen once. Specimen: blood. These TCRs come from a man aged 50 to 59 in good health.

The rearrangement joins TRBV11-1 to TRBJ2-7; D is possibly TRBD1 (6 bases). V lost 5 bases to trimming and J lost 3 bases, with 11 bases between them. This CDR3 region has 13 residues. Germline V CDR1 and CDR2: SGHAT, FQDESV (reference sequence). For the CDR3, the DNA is TGTGCCAGCAGCCGCAGGGGATTCTACGAGCAGTACTTC. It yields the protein CASSRRGFYEQYF.

This CDR3 is CASSLLGGSSYNSPLHF. CDR3 DNA sequence: TGTGCCAGCAGCCTCCTGGGCGGGAGCTCCTATAATTCACCCCTCCACTTT. The chain uses TRBV3-1 (or the pseudogene TRBV3-2) and TRBJ1-6; D is unresolved. Germline V gene lookup returns CDR1 LGHDT and CDR2 YNNKEL (reference sequence). The CDR3 has 17 amino acids. The V end lost 4 bases, the J end lost 0 bases, and 13 bases lay between the germline ends.

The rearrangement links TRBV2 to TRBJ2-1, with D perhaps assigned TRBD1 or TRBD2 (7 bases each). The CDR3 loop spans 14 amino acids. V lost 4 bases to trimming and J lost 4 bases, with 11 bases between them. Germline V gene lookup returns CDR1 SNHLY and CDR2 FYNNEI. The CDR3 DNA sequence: TGTGCCAGCAGTGTCAGGGGGGGTTACAATGAGCAGTTCTTC. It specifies CASSVRGGYNEQFF.

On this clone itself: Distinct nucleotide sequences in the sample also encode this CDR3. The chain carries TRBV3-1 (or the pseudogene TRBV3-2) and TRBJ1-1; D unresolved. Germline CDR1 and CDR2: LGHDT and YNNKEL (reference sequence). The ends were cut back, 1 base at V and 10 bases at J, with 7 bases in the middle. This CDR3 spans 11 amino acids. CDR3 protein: CASSQVGRAFF. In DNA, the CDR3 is TGTGCCAGCAGCCAAGTAGGGCGAGCTTTCTTT.

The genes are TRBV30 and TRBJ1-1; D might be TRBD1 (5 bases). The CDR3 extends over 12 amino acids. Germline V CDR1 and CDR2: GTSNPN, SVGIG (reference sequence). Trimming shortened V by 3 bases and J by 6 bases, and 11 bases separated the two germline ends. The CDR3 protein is CAWRRTISEAFF. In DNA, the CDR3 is TGTGCCTGGAGACGGACAATATCTGAAGCTTTCTTT.

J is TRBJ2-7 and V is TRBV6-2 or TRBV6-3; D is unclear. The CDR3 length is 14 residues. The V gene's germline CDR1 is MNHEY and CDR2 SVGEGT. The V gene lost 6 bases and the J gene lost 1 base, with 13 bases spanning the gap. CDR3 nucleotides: TGTGCCAGCAGCCAGACCATGGGTTCCTACGAGCAGTACTTC. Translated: CASSQTMGSYEQYF.

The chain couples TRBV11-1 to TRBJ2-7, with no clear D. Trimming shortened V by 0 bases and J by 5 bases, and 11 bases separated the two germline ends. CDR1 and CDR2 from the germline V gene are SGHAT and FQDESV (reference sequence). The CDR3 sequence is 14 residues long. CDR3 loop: CASSLAVSRHEQYF. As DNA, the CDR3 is TGTGCCAGCAGCTTAGCGGTATCGCGACACGAGCAGTACTTC.

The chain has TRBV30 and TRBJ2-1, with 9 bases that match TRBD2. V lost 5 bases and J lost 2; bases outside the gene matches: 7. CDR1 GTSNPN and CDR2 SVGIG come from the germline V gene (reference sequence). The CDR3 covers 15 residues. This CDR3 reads CAWEVAGVPYNEQFF. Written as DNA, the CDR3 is TGTGCCTGGGAAGTAGCGGGAGTCCCCTACAATGAGCAGTTCTTC.

CDR3 DNA: TGTGCCAGCAGTGGACACGAAGAGACCCAGTACTTC. Its protein product is CASSGHEETQYF. This chain connects TRBV2 to TRBJ2-5; no clear D. CDR1 and CDR2 from the germline V gene are SNHLY and FYNNEI. Trimming pared 4 bases from V and 3 bases from J, leaving 6 bases between. This CDR3 is built from 12 residues.

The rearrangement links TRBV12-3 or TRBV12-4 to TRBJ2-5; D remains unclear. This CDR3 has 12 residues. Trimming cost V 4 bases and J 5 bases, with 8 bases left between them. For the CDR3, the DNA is TGTGCCAGCAGTTCTCTGAGTGAGACCCAGTACTTC. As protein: CASSSLSETQYF.

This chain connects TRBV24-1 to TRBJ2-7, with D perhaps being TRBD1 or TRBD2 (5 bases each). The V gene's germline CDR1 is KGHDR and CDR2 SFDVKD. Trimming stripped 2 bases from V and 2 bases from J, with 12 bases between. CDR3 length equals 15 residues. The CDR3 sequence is CATSDSGAKTYEQYF. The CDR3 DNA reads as TGTGCCACCAGTGATTCCGGGGCGAAAACCTACGAGCAGTACTTC.

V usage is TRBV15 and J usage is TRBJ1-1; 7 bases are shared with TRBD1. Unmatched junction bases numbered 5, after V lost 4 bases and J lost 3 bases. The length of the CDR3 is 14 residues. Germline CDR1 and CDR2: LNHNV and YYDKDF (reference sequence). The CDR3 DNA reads TGTGCCACCAGCAAGGGGGACAGCGACACTGAAGCTTTCTTT. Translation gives CATSKGDSDTEAFF.

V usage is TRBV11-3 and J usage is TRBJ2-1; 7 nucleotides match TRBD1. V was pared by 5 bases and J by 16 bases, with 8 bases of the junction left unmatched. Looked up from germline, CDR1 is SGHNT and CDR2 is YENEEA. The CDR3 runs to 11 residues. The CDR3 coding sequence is TGTGCCAGCAGCACAGGGCAGGGGGTTTTCTTC. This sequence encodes CASSTGQGVFF.

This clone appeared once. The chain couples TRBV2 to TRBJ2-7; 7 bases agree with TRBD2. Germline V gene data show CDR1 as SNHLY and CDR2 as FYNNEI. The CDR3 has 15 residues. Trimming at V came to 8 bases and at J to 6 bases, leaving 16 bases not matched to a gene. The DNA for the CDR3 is TGTGCCAGCGACAAAAACGGCGGGAGAATGAGCGAGCAGTACTTC. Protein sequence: CASDKNGGRMSEQYF.

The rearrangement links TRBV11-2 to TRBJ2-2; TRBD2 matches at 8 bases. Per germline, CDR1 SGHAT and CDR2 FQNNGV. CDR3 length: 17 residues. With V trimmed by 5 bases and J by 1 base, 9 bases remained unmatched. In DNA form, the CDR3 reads TGTGCCAGCAGCCCTCGGCATAGCGGGGTGAACACCGGGGAGCTGTTTTTT. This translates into CASSPRHSGVNTGELFF.

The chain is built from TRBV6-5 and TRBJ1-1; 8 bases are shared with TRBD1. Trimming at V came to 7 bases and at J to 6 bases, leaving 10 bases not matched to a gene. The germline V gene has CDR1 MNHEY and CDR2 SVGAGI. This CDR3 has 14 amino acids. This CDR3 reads CASTPRTGTAEAFF. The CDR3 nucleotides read TGTGCCAGCACCCCGAGGACAGGGACGGCTGAAGCTTTCTTT.

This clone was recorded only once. The CDR3: CASSSRRDTEAFF. The CDR3, as DNA: TGCGCCAGCAGCTCCAGGCGGGACACTGAAGCTTTCTTT. The rearrangement joins TRBV5-1 to TRBJ1-1; no clear D gene. Germline V gives CDR1 SGHRS, CDR2 YFSETQ. V lost 3 bases and J lost 3, with 9 bases in between. The CDR3 has 13 amino acids.

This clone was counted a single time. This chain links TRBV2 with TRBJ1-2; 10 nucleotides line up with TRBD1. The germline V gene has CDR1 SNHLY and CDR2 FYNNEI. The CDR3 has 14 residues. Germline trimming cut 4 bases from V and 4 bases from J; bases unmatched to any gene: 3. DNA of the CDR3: TGTGCCAGCAGTGCGACAGGGGGCACCTATGGCTACACCTTC. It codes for CASSATGGTYGYTF.

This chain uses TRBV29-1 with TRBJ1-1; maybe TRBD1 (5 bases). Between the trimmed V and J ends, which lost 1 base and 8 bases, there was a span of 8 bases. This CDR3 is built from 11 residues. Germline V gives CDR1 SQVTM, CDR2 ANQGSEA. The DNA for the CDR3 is TGCAGCGTTGAAGCCAACAGGGAAGCTTTCTTT. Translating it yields CSVEANREAFF.

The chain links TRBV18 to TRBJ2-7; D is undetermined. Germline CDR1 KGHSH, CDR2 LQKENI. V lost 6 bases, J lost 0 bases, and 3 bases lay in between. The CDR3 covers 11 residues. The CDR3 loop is CASSFSYEQYF. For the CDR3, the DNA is TGTGCCAGCTCCTTCTCCTACGAGCAGTACTTC.

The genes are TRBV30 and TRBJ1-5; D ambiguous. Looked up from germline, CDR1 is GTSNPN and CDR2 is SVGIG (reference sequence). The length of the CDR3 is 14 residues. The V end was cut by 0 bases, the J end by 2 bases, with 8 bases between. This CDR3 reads CAWSVPGGNQPQHF. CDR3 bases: TGTGCCTGGAGTGTACCTGGGGGCAATCAGCCCCAGCATTTT.

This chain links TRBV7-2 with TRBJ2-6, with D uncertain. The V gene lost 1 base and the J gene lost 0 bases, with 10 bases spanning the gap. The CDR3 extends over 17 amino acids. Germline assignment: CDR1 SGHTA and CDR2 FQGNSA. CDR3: CASSLGRTSSGANVLTF. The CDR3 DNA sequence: TGTGCCAGCAGCTTAGGCAGGACGTCCTCTGGGGCCAACGTCCTGACTTTC.

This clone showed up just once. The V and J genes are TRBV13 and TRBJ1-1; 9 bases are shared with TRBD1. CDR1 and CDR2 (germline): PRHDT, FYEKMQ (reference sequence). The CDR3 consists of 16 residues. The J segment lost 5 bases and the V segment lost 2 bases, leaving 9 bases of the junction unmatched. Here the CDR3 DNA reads TGTGCCAGCAGCTTATTCGGGACAGGGTTATGGACTGAAGCTTTCTTT. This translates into CASSLFGTGLWTEAFF.

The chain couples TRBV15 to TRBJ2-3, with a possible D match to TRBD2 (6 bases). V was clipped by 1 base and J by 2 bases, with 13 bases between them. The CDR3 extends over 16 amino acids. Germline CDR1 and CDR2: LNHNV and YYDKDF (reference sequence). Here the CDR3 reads CATSRVRLGFTDTQYF. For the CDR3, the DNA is TGTGCCACCAGCAGAGTGCGACTAGGATTCACAGATACGCAGTATTTT.